Below, one T cell receptor (beta chain) is given with its context. Its specificity is not known. Treatment meaning: roughly 19 received Ad26.COV2.S at low or high dose, single or two shots; about 5 received placebo; per-sample allocation not given. Sample collection was performed on day 63 after the first vaccine or placebo injection. Sequencing used immunoSEQ multiplex PCR; TCRdb keeps in-frame clones, though not all of them. This table has around 320,000 clones, around four fifths appearing once. This entry comes from a study of Ad26.COV2.S vaccination and SARS-CoV-2 variants. Study as a whole: Intramuscularly, Ad26.COV2.S was given either once or twice, 56 days apart.

The study, taken as a whole, reports: Estimates derived from TCR breadth and depth analyses may have underestimated total T cell responses. A substantial breadth of spike-specific CD8+ and CD4+ T cell responses after vaccination has been reported. Placebo recipients trailed vaccine recipients in spike-specific TCR breadth.

This TCR derives from a person between 18 and 60 years old who received the Ad26.COV2.S COVID-19 vaccine or a placebo. The sequencing used peripheral blood, collected in a trial of Ad26.COV2.S vaccine versus placebo.

The CDR3 sequence: CASSLSQGDTQYF. For the CDR3, the DNA is TGTGCCAGCAGTCTATCTCAGGGAGATACGCAGTATTTT. This chain joins TRBV6-4 and TRBJ2-3; maybe TRBD1 (5 bases). Trimming cost V 5 bases and J 5 bases, with 11 bases left between them. The CDR3 is 13 residues long. Germline CDR1 is MRHNA and CDR2 is SNTAGT.